These 19 T cell receptor beta chains share one sample of origin, sequenced in a study of T cell changes during pregnancy in multiple sclerosis. Assay used: immunoSEQ multiplex PCR; TCRdb lists only in-frame clones, some missing. The sample carries about 68,000 clones, roughly nine tenths recorded once. The input for sequencing was peripheral blood, taken in the second trimester of pregnancy. The origin of the receptors is a female donor in good health, enrolled as a control in a pregnancy study.

The chain employs TRBV13 and TRBJ2-7; 7 bases align to TRBD1. This CDR3 has 14 residues. Trimming at V came to 3 bases and at J to 3 bases, leaving 5 bases not matched to a gene. Germline V gene data show CDR1 as PRHDT and CDR2 as FYEKMQ (reference sequence). The CDR3 sequence is CASSFEGGDYEQYF. As DNA, the CDR3 is TGTGCCAGCAGCTTCGAAGGGGGCGACTACGAGCAGTACTTC.

The chain combines TRBV6-6 with TRBJ2-7; D is unresolved. The V gene lost 2 bases and the J gene lost 6 bases, with 8 bases spanning the gap. There are 12 residues in the CDR3. Germline V gene sequence: CDR1 MNHNY, CDR2 SVGAGI (reference sequence). The CDR3 loop reads CASSYGPSEQYF. CDR3 bases: TGTGCCAGCAGTTACGGGCCCAGCGAGCAGTACTTC.

V and J are TRBV7-9 and TRBJ2-1; 8 bases match TRBD1. J lost 6 bases, V lost 4 bases, and 8 bases had no gene match. The germline gives CDR1 SEHNR, CDR2 FQNEAQ (reference sequence). CDR3 length: 15 amino acids. In nucleotides, the CDR3 is TGTGCCAGCAGCTGGGGCAGGGGGCGACCCAATGAGCAGTTCTTC. Its protein is CASSWGRGRPNEQFF.

There are a few counts of this clone. The chain is built from TRBV6-1 and TRBJ2-3; 14 nucleotides align to TRBD2. The germline V gene has CDR1 MNHNS and CDR2 SASEGT. CDR3 length: 15 amino acids. V was pared by 1 base and J by 6 bases, with 0 bases of the junction left unmatched. CDR3 sequence (DNA): TGTGCCAGCAGTGAAGGGACTAGCGGGGGGGATACGCAGTATTTT. Translating it yields CASSEGTSGGDTQYF.

The chain joins TRBV5-6 to TRBJ2-7; 7 bases line up with TRBD1. Germline V gene data show CDR1 as SGHDT and CDR2 as YYEEEE. With V trimmed by 0 bases and J by 3 bases, 9 bases remained unmatched. The CDR3 is made up of 16 amino acids. CDR3 in amino acids: CASSLVGGHLGYEQYF. The CDR3 region has the DNA TGTGCCAGCAGCTTGGTAGGGGGCCACCTCGGCTACGAGCAGTACTTC.

The V and J genes are TRBV5-4 and TRBJ2-7; 7 bases agree with TRBD1. V dropped 4 bases and J dropped 3; count of bases not matched to a gene: 13. Germline V gene lookup returns CDR1 SGHNT and CDR2 YYREEE (reference sequence). This CDR3 has 16 residues. The CDR3 is CASSSSGQINRYEQYF. The DNA for the CDR3 is TGTGCCAGCAGCAGCTCGGGACAGATTAACCGCTACGAGCAGTACTTC.

The chain links TRBV28 to TRBJ2-7; unclear D gene. V lost 2 bases and J lost 3, with 5 bases in between. The CDR3 sequence is 12 residues long. Germline V gives CDR1 MDHEN, CDR2 SYDVKM. The CDR3 reads CASSLGSYEQYF. CDR3 coding DNA: TGTGCCAGCAGTTTAGGTAGCTACGAGCAGTACTTC.

The genes are TRBV18 and TRBJ1-1; 7 bases map to TRBD1. Germline CDR1 and CDR2: KGHSH and LQKENI. The CDR3 length is 15 residues. With 6 bases clipped from V and 8 bases from J, the junction kept 15 bases outside the gene matches. As DNA, the CDR3 is TGTGCCAGCTCGCCTATTACAGGGGCCGGGGTGGAAGCTTTCTTT. Translation gives CASSPITGAGVEAFF.

For the CDR3, the DNA is TGTGCCAGCAGCGCCGGGACAGACTACGAGCAGTACTTC. Translation: CASSAGTDYEQYF. The chain couples TRBV9 to TRBJ2-7, with 7 bases identical to TRBD1. The CDR3 is made up of 13 amino acids. Germline V gene sequence: CDR1 SGDLS, CDR2 YYNGEE. V shed 3 bases, J shed 3 bases, and the junction held 3 bases outside the gene matches.

The chain couples TRBV28 to TRBJ1-5; no clear D. V lost 3 bases, J lost 6 bases, and 12 bases lay in between. Germline CDR1 MDHEN, CDR2 SYDVKM. The CDR3 is 14 residues long. CDR3 in amino acids: CASSFHGEGQPQHF. In DNA, the CDR3 is TGTGCCAGCAGTTTTCATGGGGAGGGTCAGCCCCAGCATTTT.

The chain couples TRBV7-2 to TRBJ2-5, with TRBD2 identical over 10 bases. After removal of 5 bases from V and 5 bases from J, the junction contained 11 bases not matched to a gene. This CDR3 region has 16 residues. In germline, CDR1 is SGHTA, CDR2 FQGNSA. CDR3 coding DNA: TGTGCCAGCAGCCTCGGAATAGCGGGAGGAAGGGAGACCCAGTACTTC. It translates to CASSLGIAGGRETQYF.

Remarks on this clone: Other DNA variants within this sample encode the same CDR3. The rearrangement links TRBV27 to TRBJ1-1; D ambiguous. In germline, CDR1 is MNHEY, CDR2 SMNVEV (reference sequence). Deletions cut 3 bases from V and 4 bases from J, with 9 bases between. The CDR3 length is 13 residues. The CDR3: CASSLRGSTEAFF. The CDR3 DNA follows: TGTGCCAGCAGTTTGCGGGGATCCACTGAAGCTTTCTTT.

The CDR3 spells CASSPEPAGVYEQYF. The CDR3 nucleotides read TGTGCCAGCAGTCCAGAGCCAGCGGGAGTCTACGAGCAGTACTTC. V and J are TRBV7-8 and TRBJ2-7, with 8 bases matching TRBD2. The CDR3 extends over 15 amino acids. Germline V gene sequence: CDR1 SGHVS, CDR2 FQNEAQ. Trimming cost V 6 bases and J 3 bases; bases outside gene matches: 10.

The chain has TRBV6-5 and TRBJ1-2; 9 bases match TRBD1. Germline assignment: CDR1 MNHEY and CDR2 SVGAGI. J was trimmed by 5 bases and V by 4 bases; bases with no gene match: 5. The CDR3 length is 14 residues. DNA for the CDR3: TGTGCCAGCAGTTGGGGACAGGGAGGTTATGGCTACACCTTC. This translates into CASSWGQGGYGYTF.

The chain uses TRBV7-9 and TRBJ1-2, with 7 bases aligning to TRBD1. The CDR3 length is 13 residues. Germline CDR1 is SEHNR and CDR2 is FQNEAQ (reference sequence). Trimming removed 7 bases from V and 6 bases from J; junction bases left unmatched: 8. CDR3 DNA: TGTGCCAGCACCCAGGGACAGCCGGATGGCTACACCTTC. This codes for CASTQGQPDGYTF.

This clone was seen only a few times. In nucleotides, the CDR3 is TGTGCCAGCTCACCACCAGACAGGATGAACACCATATATTTT. It translates to CASSPPDRMNTIYF. The chain recombines TRBV18 with TRBJ1-3; D possibly corresponds to TRBD1 (6 bases). Trimming pared 0 bases from V and 7 bases from J, leaving 10 bases between. Germline CDR1 and CDR2: KGHSH and LQKENI. The CDR3 consists of 14 residues.

V gene TRBV19 combines with J gene TRBJ2-1; unclear D gene. Trimming shortened V by 3 bases and J by 5 bases, and 11 bases separated the two germline ends. Germline values: CDR1 LNHDA, CDR2 SQIVND (reference sequence). The CDR3 is made up of 14 amino acids. CDR3: CASSITLVNNEQFF. In DNA form, the CDR3 reads TGTGCCAGTAGTATTACGCTAGTTAACAATGAGCAGTTCTTC.

This clone was picked up one time. The rearrangement uses TRBV5-6 and TRBJ1-1; a weak D match, TRBD1 (5 bases). This CDR3 is built from 13 residues. V was shortened by 0 bases and J by 7 bases, with 10 bases between the two germline ends. Per germline, CDR1 SGHDT and CDR2 YYEEEE. This CDR3 reads CASSLARQGEAFF. The DNA for the CDR3 is TGTGCCAGCAGCTTGGCCAGGCAGGGTGAAGCTTTCTTT.

The chain couples TRBV4-2 to TRBJ2-4, with 7 bases lining up with TRBD1. This CDR3 is built from 16 residues. Germline CDR1 is LGHNA and CDR2 is YNFKEQ. V lost 0 bases, J lost 8 bases, and 10 bases stayed unmatched. The CDR3 region has the DNA TGTGCCAGCAGCCAAGAAAGGGGGCTCCTAAGTGACATTCAGTACTTC. This codes for CASSQERGLLSDIQYF.